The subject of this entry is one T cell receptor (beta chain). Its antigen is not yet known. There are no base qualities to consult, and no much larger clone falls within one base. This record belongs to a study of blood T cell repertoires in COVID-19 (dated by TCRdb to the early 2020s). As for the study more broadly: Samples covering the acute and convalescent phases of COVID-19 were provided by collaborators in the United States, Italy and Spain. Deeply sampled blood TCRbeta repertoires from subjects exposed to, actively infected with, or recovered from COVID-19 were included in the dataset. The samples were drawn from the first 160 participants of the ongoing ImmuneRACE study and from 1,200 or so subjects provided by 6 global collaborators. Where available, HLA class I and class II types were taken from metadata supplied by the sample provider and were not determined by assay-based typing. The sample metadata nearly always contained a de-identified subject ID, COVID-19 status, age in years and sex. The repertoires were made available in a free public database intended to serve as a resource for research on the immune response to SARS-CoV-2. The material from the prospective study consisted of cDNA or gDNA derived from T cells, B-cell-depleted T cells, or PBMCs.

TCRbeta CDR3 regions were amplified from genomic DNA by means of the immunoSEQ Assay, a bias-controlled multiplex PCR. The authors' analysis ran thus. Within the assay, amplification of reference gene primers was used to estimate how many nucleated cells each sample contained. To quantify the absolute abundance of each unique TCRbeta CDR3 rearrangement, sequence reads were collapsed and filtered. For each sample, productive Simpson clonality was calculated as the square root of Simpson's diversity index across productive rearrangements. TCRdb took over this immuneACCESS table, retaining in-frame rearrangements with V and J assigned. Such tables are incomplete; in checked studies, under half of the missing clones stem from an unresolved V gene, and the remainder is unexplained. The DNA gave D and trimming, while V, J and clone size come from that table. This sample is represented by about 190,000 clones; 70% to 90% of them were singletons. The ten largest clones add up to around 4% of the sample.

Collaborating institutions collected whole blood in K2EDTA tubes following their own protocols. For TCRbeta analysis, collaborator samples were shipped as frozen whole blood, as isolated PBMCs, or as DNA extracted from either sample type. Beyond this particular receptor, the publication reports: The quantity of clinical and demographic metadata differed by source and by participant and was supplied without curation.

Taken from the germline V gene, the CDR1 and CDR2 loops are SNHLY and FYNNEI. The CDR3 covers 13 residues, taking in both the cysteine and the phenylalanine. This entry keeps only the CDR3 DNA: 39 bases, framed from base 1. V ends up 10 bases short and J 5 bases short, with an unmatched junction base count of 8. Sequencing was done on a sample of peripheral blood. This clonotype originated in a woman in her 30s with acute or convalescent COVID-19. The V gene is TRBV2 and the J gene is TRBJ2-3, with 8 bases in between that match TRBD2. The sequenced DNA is TGTGCCAATAAGCGGGAGAGGTTAGATACGCAGTATTTT. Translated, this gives CANKRERLDTQYF.